This TCR beta chain was recorded in a study of cytotoxic CD8 clonotypes in ibrutinib-treated CLL. At the level of the study: With a range of 6 to 36, the median treatment time before response samples were taken was approximately twelve months.

The CDR3 has 15 amino acids. Germline assignment: CDR1 KGHSH and CDR2 LQKENI. The V and J ends lost 6 bases and 4 bases respectively, with 16 bases between them. Researchers set a sequencing depth target of 1 in 200,000 to 1 in 1 million T cells. Produced via immunoSEQ multiplex PCR; TCRdb's table is partial and in-frame only. The sample contains about 85,000 clones, around 79% of which appear only once. PBMCs were cryopreserved, and roughly 2.1 micrograms of genomic DNA from them went into TCR beta libraries. This clonotype originated in a human donor with chronic lymphocytic leukemia. The input for sequencing was PBMCs, taken after 12 months of ibrutinib treatment. The chain carries TRBV18 and TRBJ1-5, with a possible D match to TRBD1 (6 bases). The CDR3 DNA is TGTGCCAGCTCCCCGGGGGGCGGTAGGAATCAGCCCCAGCATTTT. Residues: CASSPGGGRNQPQHF.